Presented here are 6 T cell receptor beta chains from one specimen sequenced in a study of regulatory T cells in long-lasting Graves disease. The TCR beta library used iRepertoire HTBI primers with Arm-PCR amplification of CDR3. TCRdb called the multiplex PCR reads again in MiXCR, with one record for every CDR3 protein. Here the sample spans roughly 510,000 distinct CDR3 sequences, 15% to 20% being singletons. This sample's time point: newly diagnosed GD, antithyroid drugs for less than 3 months. RNA extracted from PBMCs served as the sequencing template. The sample was also reused in another study, on T cells in Graves' hyperthyroidism and ophthalmopathy.

The sequencing used peripheral blood mononuclear cells (PBMCs), collected at new diagnosis, from a patient treated with antithyroid drugs. Receptors originate from a man between 18 and 35 years old with Graves disease.

The genes are TRBV2 and TRBJ2-1; 8 bases match TRBD1. The V gene end was trimmed by 6 bases and the J gene end by 4 bases; junction bases not matched to a gene: 5. This CDR3 comprises 14 residues. CDR1 is SNHLY, CDR2 FYNNEI, per germline. CDR3 bases: TGTGCCAGCAGAAACAGGGGGTCTTACAATGAGCAGTTCTTC. As protein: CASRNRGSYNEQFF.

This sequence joins TRBV4-1 and TRBJ1-2; weak D call: TRBD1 (6 bases). Trimming left V 4 bases short and J 6 bases short, with 18 bases between. This CDR3 spans 15 amino acids. Germline values: CDR1 MGHRA, CDR2 YSYEKL. In DNA, the CDR3 is TGCGCCAGCAGCCCAGGGGACACGCTGGGAGATGGCTACACCTTC. This sequence encodes CASSPGDTLGDGYTF.

The sample holds a few counts of this clonotype. Being one base from a much bigger clone, this may be a read error. The chain links TRBV12-3 or TRBV12-4 to TRBJ1-1; TRBD1 might be the D (5 bases). CDR3 length equals 16 residues. V was clipped by 6 bases and J by 3 bases, with 20 bases between them. CDR3 amino acids: CASSPGGIGRDTEAFF. Here the CDR3 DNA reads TGTGCCAGCAGCCCCGGGGGGATCGGACGGGACACTGAAGCTTTCTTT.

This chain joins TRBV7-2 and TRBJ2-7; 8 bases line up with TRBD2. The germline CDR1 and CDR2 sequences are SGHTA and FQGNSA. The CDR3 consists of 16 residues. V dropped 5 bases and J dropped 6; count of bases not matched to a gene: 15. The CDR3 region is CASSVTSGSVGREQYF. The CDR3, as DNA: TGTGCCAGCAGCGTCACTAGCGGATCGGTGGGTCGCGAGCAGTACTTC. Full variable domain (rest looked up from reference TRBV7-2 and TRBJ2-7): GAGVSQSPSNKVTEKGKDVELRCDPISGHTALYWYRQSLGQGLEFLIYFQGNSAPDKSGLPSDRFSAERTGGSVSTLTIQRTQQEDSAVYLCASSVTSGSVGREQYFGPGTRLTVT.

In its sample, this clonotype was seen many times. V usage is TRBV28 and J usage is TRBJ2-3; 13 bases are a match to TRBD2. The CDR3 contains 17 residues. The V gene's germline CDR1 is MDHEN and CDR2 SYDVKM. Trimming cost V 6 bases and J 0 bases; bases outside gene matches: 6. The CDR3 coding sequence is TGTGCCAGCAGACCTCCGGGACTAGCGGGGAGCACAGATACGCAGTATTTT. The encoded protein is CASRPPGLAGSTDTQYF.

About this clonotype: The CDR3 ends on some other residue instead of the conserved phenylalanine or tryptophan, so this is likely a read error. The J gene is TRBJ1-5, the V gene TRBV12-3 or TRBV12-4; D uncertain. V was trimmed by 3 bases and J by 3 bases, leaving 9 bases between them. The CDR3 sequence is 14 residues long. CDR3 in DNA: TGTGCCAGCAGTTTTCAGGCATTCAATCAGCCCCAGCATCTT. It specifies CASSFQAFNQPQHL.